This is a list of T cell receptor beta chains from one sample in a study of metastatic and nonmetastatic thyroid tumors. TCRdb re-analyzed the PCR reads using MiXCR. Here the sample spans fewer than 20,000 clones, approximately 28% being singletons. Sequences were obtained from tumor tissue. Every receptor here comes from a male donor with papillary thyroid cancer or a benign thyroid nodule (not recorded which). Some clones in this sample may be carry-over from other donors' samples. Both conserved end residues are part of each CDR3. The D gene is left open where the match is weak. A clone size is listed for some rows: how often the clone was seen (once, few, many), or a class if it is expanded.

DNA: TGTGCCTGGAGTATAGTGACGGAACAGTACTTC
CDR3: CAWSIVTEQYF
J: TRBJ2-7
size: -
D: -
V: TRBV30

DNA: TGCGCCAGCAGCCCAAAACAGGGGGCCATGAACACTGAAGCTTTCTTT
CDR3: CASSPKQGAMNTEAFF
J: TRBJ1-1
size: once
D: TRBD1
V: TRBV5-1

DNA: TGTGCCAGCAGTTCCGGGTCAGGGCATCAGCCCCAGCATTTT
CDR3: CASSSGSGHQPQHF
J: TRBJ1-5
size: -
D: -
V: TRBV12-3/TRBV12-4

DNA: TGTGCCAGCACCCCACGCGGGGCTTGGGACACTGAAGCTTTCTTT
CDR3: CASTPRGAWDTEAFF
J: TRBJ1-1
size: -
D: -
V: TRBV6-2/TRBV6-3

DNA: TGTGCCAGCTCACCAAGGACAGTCTTTCCCCGAACAGGAGTAAGGGTCTCCGGGGAGCTGTTTTTT
CDR3: CASSPRTVFPRTGVRVSGELFF
J: TRBJ2-2
size: -
D: -
V: TRBV18

DNA: TGTGCCAGCAGTTTCAGGGGGCCCACGGATACGCAGTATTTT
CDR3: CASSFRGPTDTQYF
J: TRBJ2-3
size: many
D: TRBD1
V: TRBV12-3/TRBV12-4

DNA: TGTGCCAGCAGGACCGGGACTACGACCAATGAGCAGTTCTTC
CDR3: CASRTGTTTNEQFF
J: TRBJ2-1
size: few
D: TRBD2
V: TRBV7-2

DNA: TGTGCCAGTAGTAGGCGTCTAGCGCAAGAGACCCAGTACTTC
CDR3: CASSRRLAQETQYF
J: TRBJ2-5
size: medium-sized
D: -
V: TRBV19

DNA: TGTGCCAGCAGCTTGACACTCTGGATCGGACAGGGTGGGTCCTACGAGCAGTACTTC
CDR3: CASSLTLWIGQGGSYEQYF
J: TRBJ2-7
size: -
D: TRBD1
V: TRBV7-3

DNA: TGTGCCACCGGGGGTCCGACAGGGGATACCCAGTACTTC
CDR3: CATGGPTGDTQYF
J: TRBJ2-5
size: -
D: TRBD1
V: TRBV24-1

DNA: TGTGCCAGCAGTTGGGGACTGAACTATAATTCACCCCTCCACTTT
CDR3: CASSWGLNYNSPLHF
J: TRBJ1-6
size: few
D: -
V: TRBV28

DNA: TGTGCCTGGAGTGATCTGTTAGACAACTATGGCTACACCTTC
CDR3: CAWSDLLDNYGYTF
J: TRBJ1-2
size: -
D: -
V: TRBV30

DNA: TGTGCCAGCATTTTTCGCAGGGGAGTGAGCGGGAGTTGGGCCGAGCAGTACTTC
CDR3: CASIFRRGVSGSWAEQYF
J: TRBJ2-7
size: few
D: TRBD2
V: TRBV28

DNA: TGTGCCAGCAGTCCCTCCCGGCGGGAGCAGTTCTTC
CDR3: CASSPSRREQFF
J: TRBJ2-1
size: many
D: -
V: TRBV3-1

DNA: TGTGCCAGCAGTTCTACTGGACCCGGGGAGTTAGGATCCTACGAGCAGTACTTC
CDR3: CASSSTGPGELGSYEQYF
J: TRBJ2-7
size: few
D: -
V: TRBV28

DNA: TGCAGTGTAGGAGGGTTTCAGCCCCAGCATTTT
CDR3: CSVGGFQPQHF
J: TRBJ1-5
size: -
D: -
V: TRBV20-1

DNA: TGCAGTGCCTCCACCTCAGGTTCTGGAAACACCATATATTTT
CDR3: CSASTSGSGNTIYF
J: TRBJ1-3
size: -
D: -
V: TRBV20-1

DNA: TGTGCCAGCCAGCGGGAGGGGGTGGGGAATGAGCAGTTCTTC
CDR3: CASQREGVGNEQFF
J: TRBJ2-1
size: -
D: TRBD2
V: TRBV2

DNA: TGTGCCAGCAGCTCCCAGGGGGGGGCGAGTGAGCAGTACTTC
CDR3: CASSSQGGASEQYF
J: TRBJ2-7
size: -
D: -
V: TRBV7-3

DNA: TGCGCCAGCAGCCAAGTTGGTAGCGGGGCGGGGAGCCAGTACTTC
CDR3: CASSQVGSGAGSQYF
J: TRBJ2-5
size: -
D: TRBD2
V: TRBV4-1

DNA: TGTGTCAGCAGTGAATGGGCTAGCGGACACAACGAGCAGTACTTC
CDR3: CVSSEWASGHNEQYF
J: TRBJ2-7
size: few
D: TRBD2
V: TRBV6-1

DNA: TGTGCCAGCAGCCAAGTCGGAGCGGGAGTGGGCAATGAGCAGTTCTTC
CDR3: CASSQVGAGVGNEQFF
J: TRBJ2-1
size: medium-sized
D: TRBD2
V: TRBV14

DNA: TGTGCCAGCAGCTTAGAGGAGTACGCGAACACCGGGGAGCTGTTTTTT
CDR3: CASSLEEYANTGELFF
J: TRBJ2-2
size: -
D: -
V: TRBV11-2

DNA: TGCAGTGCTAGAGTGGGGGGCCGTAACACTGAAGCTTTCTTT
CDR3: CSARVGGRNTEAFF
J: TRBJ1-1
size: many
D: -
V: TRBV20-1

DNA: TGTGCCAGCAGCCAGGGACATAGTAACACTGAAGCTTTCTTT
CDR3: CASSQGHSNTEAFF
J: TRBJ1-1
size: many
D: -
V: TRBV3-1

DNA: TGCAGTGCTAGATCGACAGGGTCGAGGGGAAACACCATATATTTT
CDR3: CSARSTGSRGNTIYF
J: TRBJ1-3
size: many
D: TRBD1
V: TRBV20-1

DNA: TGCGCCAGCAGTCCCAACCAGGGGGATACGCAGTATTTT
CDR3: CASSPNQGDTQYF
J: TRBJ2-3
size: many
D: -
V: TRBV10-1

DNA: TGCAGTGCTAGCGATACCAGGGACAGCTCACCCCTCCACTTT
CDR3: CSASDTRDSSPLHF
J: TRBJ1-6
size: -
D: TRBD1
V: TRBV20-1

DNA: TGTGCCAGCAGTCCCGGACTAGCGGCATCCTACGAGCAGTACTTC
CDR3: CASSPGLAASYEQYF
J: TRBJ2-7
size: few
D: TRBD2
V: TRBV28

DNA: TGTGCCAGCAGTGGAATGGGCGGGGGGTCCTACAACTCCTACGAGCAGTACTTC
CDR3: CASSGMGGGSYNSYEQYF
J: TRBJ2-7
size: medium-sized
D: TRBD2
V: TRBV6-1

DNA: TGCAGTGCTAGAGGGGATCAGCCCCAGCATTTT
CDR3: CSARGDQPQHF
J: TRBJ1-5
size: -
D: -
V: TRBV20-1

DNA: TGTGCCAGCAGTTCCAGGGTGGGACGGTGGATGTCCTACGAGCAGTACTTC
CDR3: CASSSRVGRWMSYEQYF
J: TRBJ2-7
size: -
D: -
V: TRBV28

DNA: TGTGCCAGCAGCTTCCCTAGCGGGTCGAACACCGGGGAGCTGTTTTTT
CDR3: CASSFPSGSNTGELFF
J: TRBJ2-2
size: large
D: TRBD2
V: TRBV7-8

DNA: TGCAGTGCTAGAGATCTACGGACAGGCGACTCCTACGAGCAGTACTTC
CDR3: CSARDLRTGDSYEQYF
J: TRBJ2-7
size: -
D: TRBD1
V: TRBV20-1

DNA: TGTGCCAGCAAGAGGGACAGGGGTTATAATTCACCCCTCCACTTT
CDR3: CASKRDRGYNSPLHF
J: TRBJ1-6
size: medium-sized
D: TRBD1
V: TRBV6-1

DNA: TGTGCCACCAGTGGGCTAGCGGGAGGGTACTACGAGCAGTACTTC
CDR3: CATSGLAGGYYEQYF
J: TRBJ2-7
size: few
D: TRBD2
V: TRBV24-1

DNA: TGTGCCAGCAGCGATGTAACTAGCGGGAGGGTAGGGGAGCTGTTTTTT
CDR3: CASSDVTSGRVGELFF
J: TRBJ2-2
size: few
D: TRBD2
V: TRBV11-2

DNA: TGCAGTGTAGGGGGGGGTGCTAGCACAGATACGCAGTATTTT
CDR3: CSVGGGASTDTQYF
J: TRBJ2-3
size: few
D: -
V: TRBV20-1

DNA: TGTGCCAGCAGCTTTCTAGCGGGGGCAGATACGCAGTATTTT
CDR3: CASSFLAGADTQYF
J: TRBJ2-3
size: once
D: TRBD2
V: TRBV7-2

DNA: TGTGCCAGCAGCCCAATAGCGGGAGCCTACGAGCAGTACTTC
CDR3: CASSPIAGAYEQYF
J: TRBJ2-7
size: -
D: TRBD2
V: TRBV7-2

DNA: TGTGCCAGCAGGGAGACCCCGAGCACTGAAGCTTTCTTT
CDR3: CASRETPSTEAFF
J: TRBJ1-1
size: many
D: -
V: TRBV2

DNA: TGTGCCAGCAGTATAGACAGGGCCTACACTGAAGCTTTCTTT
CDR3: CASSIDRAYTEAFF
J: TRBJ1-1
size: few
D: TRBD1
V: TRBV12-3/TRBV12-4

DNA: TGTGCTAGCAGCTTAGGACTAGCGGGATGGCCGTATACGCAGTATTTT
CDR3: CASSLGLAGWPYTQYF
J: TRBJ2-3
size: -
D: TRBD2
V: TRBV7-7

DNA: TGCAGTGCTAGGGATGGTCCGGGAGGATTACACCGGGAGGAGCTGTTTTTT
CDR3: CSARDGPGGLHREELFF
J: TRBJ2-2
size: -
D: TRBD2
V: TRBV20-1

DNA: TGCAGTGCTAGAGCGCACAGTATGAACACTGAAGCTTTCTTT
CDR3: CSARAHSMNTEAFF
J: TRBJ1-1
size: many
D: -
V: TRBV20-1

DNA: TGCAGTGCTCGAAGGACAGGTGGCAAAGCTAACTATGGCTACACCTTC
CDR3: CSARRTGGKANYGYTF
J: TRBJ1-2
size: few
D: TRBD1
V: TRBV20-1

DNA: TGCAGTGCTCACCCTCTGGGAAACACCATATATTTT
CDR3: CSAHPLGNTIYF
J: TRBJ1-3
size: -
D: -
V: TRBV20-1

DNA: TGTGCCAGCAGTGAGTCGACTTTTACTAACTATGGCTACACCTTC
CDR3: CASSESTFTNYGYTF
J: TRBJ1-2
size: few
D: -
V: TRBV27

DNA: TGTGCCAGCAGTTTAAGTAGGCGGGAGGCTGAAGCTTTCTTT
CDR3: CASSLSRREAEAFF
J: TRBJ1-1
size: -
D: -
V: TRBV7-9

DNA: TGTGCCACCAGTGATTCCGGGACAGGGGGATCCTATGGCTACACCTTC
CDR3: CATSDSGTGGSYGYTF
J: TRBJ1-2
size: -
D: TRBD1
V: TRBV24-1

DNA: TGCAGTGCTAGGGGGACTAGCGGGAGGGCCGGAGCCGGGGAGCTGTTTTTT
CDR3: CSARGTSGRAGAGELFF
J: TRBJ2-2
size: once
D: TRBD2
V: TRBV20-1

DNA: TGTGCCATCAGCTACGGGACAGGGAGTTACAATGAGCAGTTCTTC
CDR3: CAISYGTGSYNEQFF
J: TRBJ2-1
size: many
D: TRBD1
V: TRBV10-3

DNA: TGTGCCAGCAGAAAGAGGACTAGCGGGGGGGCCAACAATGAGCAGTTCTTC
CDR3: CASRKRTSGGANNEQFF
J: TRBJ2-1
size: many
D: TRBD2
V: TRBV2